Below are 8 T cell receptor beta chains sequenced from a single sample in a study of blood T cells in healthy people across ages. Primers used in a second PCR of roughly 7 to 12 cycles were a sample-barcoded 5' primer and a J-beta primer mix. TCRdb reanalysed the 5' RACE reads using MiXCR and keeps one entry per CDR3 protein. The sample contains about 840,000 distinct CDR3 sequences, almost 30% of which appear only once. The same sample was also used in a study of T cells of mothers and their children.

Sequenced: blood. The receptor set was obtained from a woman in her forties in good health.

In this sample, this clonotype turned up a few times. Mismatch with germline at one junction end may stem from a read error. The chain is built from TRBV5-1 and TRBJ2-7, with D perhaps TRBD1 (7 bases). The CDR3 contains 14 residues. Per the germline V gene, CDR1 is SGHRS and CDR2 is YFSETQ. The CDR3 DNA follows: TGCGCCAACAGCGGCGGGACAGATCCCTGCGAGCAGTACTTC. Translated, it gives CANSGGTDPCEQYF.

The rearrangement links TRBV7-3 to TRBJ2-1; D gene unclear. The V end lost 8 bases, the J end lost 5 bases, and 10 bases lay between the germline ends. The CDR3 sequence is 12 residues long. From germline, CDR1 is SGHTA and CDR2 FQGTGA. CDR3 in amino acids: CASSRDDNEQFF. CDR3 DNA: TGTGCCAGCTCCCGAGATGACAATGAGCAGTTCTTC. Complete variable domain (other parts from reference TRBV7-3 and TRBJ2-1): GAGVSQTPSNKVTEKGKYVELRCDPISGHTALYWYRQSLGQGPEFLIYFQGTGAADDSGLPNDRFFAVRPEGSVSTLKIQRTERGDSAVYLCASSRDDNEQFFGPGTRLTVL.

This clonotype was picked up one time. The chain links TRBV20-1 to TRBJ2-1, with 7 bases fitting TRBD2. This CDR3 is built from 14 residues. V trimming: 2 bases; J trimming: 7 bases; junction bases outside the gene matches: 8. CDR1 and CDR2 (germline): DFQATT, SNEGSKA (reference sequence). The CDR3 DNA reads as TGCAGTGCTAGACAGCTAGCGGTATGGAATGAGCAGTTCTTC. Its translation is CSARQLAVWNEQFF.

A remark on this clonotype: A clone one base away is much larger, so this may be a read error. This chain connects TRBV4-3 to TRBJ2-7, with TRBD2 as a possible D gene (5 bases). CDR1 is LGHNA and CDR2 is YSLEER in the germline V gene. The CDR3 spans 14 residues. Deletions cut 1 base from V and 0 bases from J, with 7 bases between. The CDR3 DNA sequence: TGCGCCAGCAGCCAAGTGAGGGCCTCCTACGAGCAGTACTTC. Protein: CASSQVRASYEQYF.

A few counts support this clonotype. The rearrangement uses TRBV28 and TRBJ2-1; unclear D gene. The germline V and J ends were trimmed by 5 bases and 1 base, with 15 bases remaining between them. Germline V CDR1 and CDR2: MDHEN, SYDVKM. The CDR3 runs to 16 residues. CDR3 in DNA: TGTGCCAGCAGTCCTCTGACGTTATCTTCCTACAATGAGCAGTTCTTC. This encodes CASSPLTLSSYNEQFF.

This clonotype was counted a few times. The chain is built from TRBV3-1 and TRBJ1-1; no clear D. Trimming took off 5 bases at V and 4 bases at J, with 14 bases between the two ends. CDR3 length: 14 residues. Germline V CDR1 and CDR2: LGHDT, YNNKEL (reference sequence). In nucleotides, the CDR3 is TGTGCCAGCAGCGACGGCGAAGGTAGCACTGAAGCTTTCTTT. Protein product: CASSDGEGSTEAFF. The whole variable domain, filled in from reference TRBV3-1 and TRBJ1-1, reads DTAVSQTPKYLVTQMGNDKSIKCEQNLGHDTMYWYKQDSKKFLKIMFSYNNKELIINETVPNRFSPKSPDKAHLNLHINSLELGDSAVYFCASSDGEGSTEAFFGQGTRLTVV.

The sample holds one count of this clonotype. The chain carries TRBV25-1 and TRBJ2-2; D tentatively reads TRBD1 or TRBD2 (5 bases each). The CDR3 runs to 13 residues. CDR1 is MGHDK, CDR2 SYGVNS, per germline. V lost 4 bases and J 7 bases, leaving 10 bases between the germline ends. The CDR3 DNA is TGTGCCAGCAGTGCTAGGGACGGCGGGGAGCTGTTTTTT. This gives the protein CASSARDGGELFF.

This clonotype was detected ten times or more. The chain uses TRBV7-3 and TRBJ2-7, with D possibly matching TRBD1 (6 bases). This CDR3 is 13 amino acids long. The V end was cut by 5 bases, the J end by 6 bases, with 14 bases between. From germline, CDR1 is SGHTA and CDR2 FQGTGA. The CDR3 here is CASSVQKDSEQYF. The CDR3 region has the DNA TGTGCCAGCAGCGTTCAAAAGGACAGCGAGCAGTACTTC.